Below, one TCR beta chain is given with its context. The data derive from a study of blood T cell repertoires in COVID-19. Study as a whole: Sites across the United States, Italy and Spain contributed samples from acute and convalescent COVID-19. T cells, B-cell-depleted T cells, or PBMCs supplied cDNA or gDNA.

In the source study's methods: Estimated nucleated cell counts came from reference gene primer amplification. TCRdb's copy holds only in-frame clones and misses some; the assay was immunoSEQ multiplex PCR. V and J calls and clone size are as listed in that table; D and trimming were resolved from the DNA. The sample contains roughly 250,000 clones, around 90% of which appear only once. Per the germline V gene, CDR1 is MNHEY and CDR2 is SMNVEV (reference sequence). CDR3 size: 13 residues. The V end was cut by 7 bases, the J end by 0 bases, with 9 bases between. The genes are TRBV27 and TRBJ1-1, with D perhaps matching TRBD1 (5 bases). What was sequenced was peripheral blood. This clonotype originated in a woman aged 25 to 39 with acute or convalescent COVID-19. CDR3 protein: CASMGPVNTEAFF. CDR3 sequence (DNA): TGTGCCAGCATGGGGCCAGTGAACACTGAAGCTTTCTTT.